One and the same sample provided the 9 T cell receptor beta chains below, sequenced in a study of T-cell reconstitution after alpha-beta-depleted transplantation in children. Unique molecular identifiers were incorporated during preparation of the TCRbeta library. One entry per CDR3 protein, called by TCRdb with MiXCR from the PCR reads. Of 500,000 to 750,000 distinct CDR3 sequences in the sample, 27% were seen once. The source was PBMCs, collected before TCRalphabeta/CD19-depleted stem cell transplant. The receptors were sampled from a boy under two years old with Wiskott-Aldrich syndrome, due to receive a stem cell transplant.

This clonotype was picked up a small number of times. The CDR3 is CASSRTSGRLGEQFF. CDR3 bases: TGTGCCAGCAGCCGGACTAGCGGGAGGTTGGGTGAGCAGTTCTTC. J is TRBJ2-1 and V is TRBV27, with 14 bases that match TRBD2. The CDR3 extends over 15 amino acids. CDR1 is MNHEY and CDR2 is SMNVEV in the germline V gene (reference sequence). Trimming took 6 bases from V and 9 from J; bases not matched to a gene: 7.

This sequence joins TRBV11-2 and TRBJ2-1; D may match TRBD1 or TRBD2 (6 bases each). V was shortened by 2 bases and J by 4 bases, with 12 bases between the two germline ends. Germline V lookup: CDR1 SGHAT, CDR2 FQNNGV. The CDR3 totals 15 residues. For the CDR3, the DNA is TGTGCCAGCAGCTTAAGAGGGGGGCAGTACAATGAGCAGTTCTTC. It encodes CASSLRGGQYNEQFF.

The genes are TRBV12-3 or TRBV12-4 and TRBJ2-5, with D perhaps matching TRBD2 (6 bases). The CDR3 loop spans 12 amino acids. Trimming removed 7 bases at V and 5 bases at J, with 11 bases between. The CDR3: CASTGGWETQYF. The CDR3 DNA follows: TGTGCCAGCACCGGGGGTTGGGAGACCCAGTACTTC.

The V gene is TRBV6-1, the J gene TRBJ1-1; the D gene is possibly TRBD1 (6 bases). CDR1 is MNHNS and CDR2 is SASEGT in the germline V gene. Trimming shortened V by 6 bases and J by 0 bases, and 26 bases separated the two germline ends. The CDR3 spans 19 residues. The CDR3 is CASSRISGGRGLVNTEAFF. CDR3 DNA: TGTGCCAGCAGCCGCATCAGCGGGGGCAGAGGGCTGGTGAACACTGAAGCTTTCTTT.

The chain is built from TRBV5-1 and TRBJ2-3; tentatively, D is TRBD2 (6 bases). Germline lookup yields CDR1 SGHRS and CDR2 YFSETQ. Trimming removed 0 bases at V and 3 bases at J, with 17 bases between. This CDR3 comprises 17 residues. The CDR3 sequence: CASSLADDGSGTDTQYF. The DNA for the CDR3 is TGCGCCAGCAGCTTGGCGGATGACGGGAGCGGTACAGATACGCAGTATTTT.

This sequence joins TRBV19 and TRBJ1-5, with D maybe TRBD1 (5 bases). Looked up from germline, CDR1 is LNHDA and CDR2 is SQIVND (reference sequence). Deletions cut 3 bases from V and 0 bases from J, with 12 bases between. The CDR3 has 16 amino acids. CDR3 amino acids: CASSIAGVYSNQPQHF. The CDR3 DNA sequence: TGTGCCAGTAGTATCGCGGGGGTTTATAGCAATCAGCCCCAGCATTTT.

This clonotype was seen a few times. The chain is built from TRBV12-3 or TRBV12-4 and TRBJ2-2, with a weak D call TRBD2 (5 bases). This CDR3 comprises 15 residues. Trimming removed 4 bases from V and 0 bases from J, with 9 bases in between. CDR3: CASSYSASNTGELFF. The CDR3 nucleotides are TGTGCCAGCAGTTATAGCGCCTCGAACACCGGGGAGCTGTTTTTT.

The V gene is TRBV20-1, the J gene TRBJ2-2, with a possible D match to TRBD2 (5 bases). The CDR3 length is 14 residues. The V gene lost 2 bases and the J gene lost 4 bases, with 11 bases spanning the gap. Germline V gene data show CDR1 as DFQATT and CDR2 as SNEGSKA (reference sequence). CDR3 nucleotides: TGCAGTGCTAGAAATACTAGAGGCACCGGGGAGCTGTTTTTT. Amino acid sequence: CSARNTRGTGELFF.

The J gene is TRBJ2-5, the V gene TRBV3-1; 8 nucleotides match TRBD1. From germline, CDR1 is LGHDT and CDR2 YNNKEL (reference sequence). The V and J ends lost 0 bases and 4 bases, in that order; junction bases with no gene match: 7. There are 16 residues in the CDR3. The CDR3: CASSQDGQGIPETQYF. Written as DNA, the CDR3 is TGTGCCAGCAGCCAAGATGGACAGGGAATCCCAGAGACCCAGTACTTC.